The 29 T cell receptor beta chains given below trace back to one sample, sequenced in a study of T cells in Graves' hyperthyroidism and ophthalmopathy. From RNA transcripts, TCR beta CDR3 regions were amplified. The HTBI primer set served for first-round RT-PCR of the TCR CDR3. TCRdb passed the multiplex PCR reads through MiXCR, listing each CDR3 protein once. The sample contains 660,000 or so distinct CDR3 sequences, less than 25% of which appear only once. Specimen: blood. Receptors originate from a young man with Graves' ophthalmopathy.

This clonotype was seen only a few times. The chain links TRBV14 to TRBJ2-1, with TRBD1 identical over 7 bases. In germline, CDR1 is SGHDN, CDR2 FVKESK. The junction had 6 bases not matched to a gene; V was cut back by 3 bases and J by 4 bases. The CDR3 contains 15 residues. The CDR3 coding sequence is TGTGCCAGCAGCCAGGAAGGGACAGCATACAATGAGCAGTTCTTC. It specifies CASSQEGTAYNEQFF. The full variable domain, with the rest looked up from reference TRBV14 and TRBJ2-1, is EAGVTQFPSHSVIEKGQTVTLRCDPISGHDNLYWYRRVMGKEIKFLLHFVKESKQDESGMPNNRFLAERTGGTYSTLKVQPAELEDSGVYFCASSQEGTAYNEQFFGPGTRLTVL.

The CDR3 sequence is CASSSSRTSYHEQYF. CDR3 sequence (DNA): TGTGCCAGCAGCTCTTCTAGGACTAGCTACCACGAGCAGTACTTC. The chain joins TRBV7-2 to TRBJ2-7; 8 bases are shared with TRBD2. With V trimmed by 4 bases and J by 5 bases, 10 bases remained unmatched. Germline V gene sequence: CDR1 SGHTA, CDR2 FQGNSA. CDR3 size: 15 residues.

This clonotype was observed many times. The chain employs TRBV30 and TRBJ2-1, with D unresolved. The germline V and J ends were trimmed by 5 bases and 4 bases, with 12 bases remaining between them. CDR3 length equals 13 residues. Germline V gives CDR1 GTSNPN, CDR2 SVGIG (reference sequence). CDR3 protein: CAWDQNGYNEQFF. As DNA, the CDR3 is TGTGCCTGGGACCAGAATGGTTACAATGAGCAGTTCTTC. The entire variable domain, with the rest obtained from reference TRBV30 and TRBJ2-1, is as follows: SQTIHQWPATLVQPVGSPLSLECTVEGTSNPNLYWYRQAAGRGLQLLFYSVGIGQISSEVPQNLSASRPQDRQFILSSKKLLLSDSGFYLCAWDQNGYNEQFFGPGTRLTVL.

This clonotype was seen at least ten times. This sequence joins TRBV30 and TRBJ1-3, with D unresolved. The CDR3 runs to 13 residues. V was clipped by 1 base and J by 4 bases, with 8 bases between them. Germline assignment: CDR1 GTSNPN and CDR2 SVGIG (reference sequence). CDR3 nucleotide sequence: TGTGCCTGGAGTGGGGTGGCAGGAAACACCATATATTTT. It yields the protein CAWSGVAGNTIYF. The full variable domain, with the rest looked up from reference TRBV30 and TRBJ1-3, is SQTIHQWPATLVQPVGSPLSLECTVEGTSNPNLYWYRQAAGRGLQLLFYSVGIGQISSEVPQNLSASRPQDRQFILSSKKLLLSDSGFYLCAWSGVAGNTIYFGEGSWLTVV.

V usage is TRBV20-1 and J usage is TRBJ2-5; no firm D call. Germline V gene sequence: CDR1 DFQATT, CDR2 SNEGSKA (reference sequence). The CDR3 contains 12 residues. Between the trimmed V and J ends, which lost 1 base and 4 bases, there was a span of 7 bases. The CDR3 DNA reads as TGCAGTGCTAGAGTTTCGGGAGAGACCCAGTACTTC. Amino acids: CSARVSGETQYF.

This clonotype was seen ten or more times. The genes are TRBV28 and TRBJ1-2; D gene ambiguous. The V and J ends lost 3 bases and 6 bases respectively, with 5 bases between them. CDR3 length: 11 amino acids. In germline, CDR1 is MDHEN, CDR2 SYDVKM. This CDR3 is CASSFVNGYTF. In DNA, the CDR3 is TGTGCCAGCAGTTTTGTGAATGGCTACACCTTC.

This clonotype appeared once. V gene TRBV6-1 combines with J gene TRBJ2-6, with D perhaps TRBD1 (6 bases). Germline values: CDR1 MNHNS, CDR2 SASEGT. The germline V and J ends were trimmed by 10 bases and 0 bases, with 13 bases remaining between them. CDR3 length equals 15 residues. The CDR3 DNA reads TGTGCCACAGGACAGCATAGCTCTGGGGCCAACGTCCTGACTTTC. Its protein is CATGQHSSGANVLTF.

This clonotype turned up a few times. The V and J genes are TRBV20-1 and TRBJ2-3; D not certain. This CDR3 has 13 amino acids. The ends were cut back, 4 bases at V and 5 bases at J, with 13 bases in the middle. The V gene's germline CDR1 is DFQATT and CDR2 SNEGSKA (reference sequence). CDR3 DNA sequence: TGCAGTGCTACTTACTCCTGGGGAGATACGCAGTATTTT. Its protein product is CSATYSWGDTQYF.

The gene calls are TRBV28 and TRBJ2-3; 10 nucleotides agree with TRBD2. The V gene end was trimmed by 6 bases and the J gene end by 4 bases; junction bases not matched to a gene: 7. This CDR3 comprises 15 residues. Germline CDR1 MDHEN, CDR2 SYDVKM. The CDR3 DNA follows: TGTGCCAGCAGGTCTAGCGGGAGCGGGGCAGATACGCAGTATTTT. This gives the protein CASRSSGSGADTQYF.

The chain is built from TRBV2 and TRBJ2-3, with D uncertain. The CDR3 covers 16 residues. The V end was cut by 2 bases, the J end by 0 bases, with 12 bases between. CDR1 and CDR2 from the germline V gene are SNHLY and FYNNEI. The CDR3 loop is CASSEMVKGSTDTQYF. CDR3 bases: TGTGCCAGCAGTGAAATGGTGAAGGGCAGCACAGATACGCAGTATTTT. Looking up the rest from reference TRBV2 and TRBJ2-3 gives the full variable domain: EPEVTQTPSHQVTQMGQEVILRCVPISNHLYFYWYRQILGQKVEFLVSFYNNEISEKSEIFDDQFSVERPDGSNFTLKIRSTKLEDSAMYFCASSEMVKGSTDTQYFGPGTRLTVL.

This chain links TRBV5-6 with TRBJ2-3, with D possibly TRBD2 on 6 matching bases. The CDR3 loop spans 15 amino acids. Per germline, CDR1 SGHDT and CDR2 YYEEEE. With 1 base removed from V and 6 bases from J, the gap between germline ends came to 15 bases. DNA for the CDR3: TGTGCCAGCAGCTTGACGGGAGTATCAGTGGATACGCAGTATTTT. The encoded protein is CASSLTGVSVDTQYF.

In this sample, this clonotype turned up many times. The CDR3 DNA sequence: TGTGCCAGCAGTGACCCCAGGGAGCAGTACTTC. Its protein is CASSDPREQYF. The V gene is TRBV2, the J gene TRBJ2-7; D not certain. The CDR3 runs to 11 residues. CDR1 SNHLY and CDR2 FYNNEI come from the germline V gene. V lost 3 bases and J lost 7, with 7 bases in between.

This clonotype was seen once. V is TRBV29-1 and J is TRBJ1-2, with D maybe TRBD1 (5 bases). The germline gives CDR1 SQVTM, CDR2 ANQGSEA. This CDR3 is built from 14 residues. Trimming left V 3 bases short and J 6 bases short, with 17 bases between. Here the CDR3 reads CSVEETGVRDGYTF. The CDR3 DNA sequence: TGCAGCGTTGAGGAAACGGGGGTTCGGGATGGCTACACCTTC.

The chain uses TRBV11-3 and TRBJ2-5, with D unclear. V was clipped by 1 base and J by 5 bases, with 14 bases between them. The CDR3 spans 15 residues. Germline V gene lookup returns CDR1 SGHNT and CDR2 YENEEA. In DNA form, the CDR3 reads TGTGCCAGCAGCTTAGGATTAGGGTCCGGGGAGACCCAGTACTTC. Translation: CASSLGLGSGETQYF.

The rearrangement joins TRBV3-1 to TRBJ1-6, with D possibly matching TRBD1 (5 bases). CDR1 and CDR2 from the germline V gene are LGHDT and YNNKEL (reference sequence). Trimming pared 5 bases from V and 10 bases from J, leaving 18 bases between. CDR3 length: 15 residues. In DNA, the CDR3 is TGTGCCAGCAGCTCCCGGGACCCGGGGCCCTCACCCCTCCACTTT. Translating it yields CASSSRDPGPSPLHF.

The rearrangement uses TRBV5-4 and TRBJ2-7, with a weak D call TRBD1 (6 bases). This CDR3 contains 16 residues. CDR1 and CDR2 from the germline V gene are SGHNT and YYREEE (reference sequence). Trimming took 4 bases from V and 2 from J, leaving 19 bases between them. CDR3 nucleotide sequence: TGTGCCAGCAGCCCTGGGGGCAGGCGTCAGGCCTACGAGCAGTACTTC. This sequence encodes CASSPGGRRQAYEQYF. Complete variable domain (other parts from reference TRBV5-4 and TRBJ2-7): ETGVTQSPTHLIKTRGQQVTLRCSSQSGHNTVSWYQQALGQGPQFIFQYYREEENGRGNFPPRFSGLQFPNYSSELNVNALELDDSALYLCASSPGGRRQAYEQYFGPGTRLTVT.

The rearrangement links TRBV27 to TRBJ2-1; no definite D call. The CDR3 length is 15 residues. CDR1 and CDR2 (germline): MNHEY, SMNVEV (reference sequence). V shed 2 bases and J shed 0 bases, with 8 bases lying between them. For the CDR3, the DNA is TGTGCCAGCAGTTTACGAGTGCCCTCCTACAATGAGCAGTTCTTC. Its protein product is CASSLRVPSYNEQFF.

This clonotype has a single count. It may be a read error: a sequence one base away is much more abundant. V is TRBV7-8 and J is TRBJ2-5; TRBD1 aligns across 9 bases. The CDR3 has 16 residues. The germline CDR1 and CDR2 sequences are SGHVS and FQNEAQ. CDR3 nucleotides: TGTGCCGGCAGCTTAGTTGGGACAGGGTGGCAAGAGACCCAGTACTTC. This translates into CAGSLVGTGWQETQYF.

This clonotype has at least ten counts. The chain has TRBV7-2 and TRBJ2-1, with 7 bases fitting TRBD2. The CDR3 extends over 14 amino acids. Germline-derived CDR1 and CDR2 are SGHTA and FQGNSA. V was clipped by 5 bases and J by 6 bases; unmatched bases: 7. CDR3 residues: CASSATLAANEQFF. For the CDR3, the DNA is TGTGCCAGCAGCGCCACCCTAGCGGCCAATGAGCAGTTCTTC.

This chain connects TRBV7-9 to TRBJ2-7; D remains ambiguous. With 3 bases removed from V and 0 bases from J, the gap between germline ends came to 9 bases. CDR1 and CDR2 (germline): SEHNR, FQNEAQ (reference sequence). The CDR3 totals 14 residues. DNA for the CDR3: TGTGCCAGCAGCTTGATGGGCCTCTCCTACGAGCAGTACTTC. It is translated as CASSLMGLSYEQYF.

The genes are TRBV9 and TRBJ1-1; 8 nucleotides match TRBD1. J lost 4 bases, V lost 5 bases, and 7 bases had no gene match. The CDR3 is made up of 14 amino acids. From germline, CDR1 is SGDLS and CDR2 YYNGEE. The CDR3 DNA reads TGTGCCAGCAGAGCCGGACAGGGAAGCACTGAAGCTTTCTTT. Amino acid sequence: CASRAGQGSTEAFF.

The sample holds a few counts of this clonotype. The chain couples TRBV29-1 to TRBJ2-5; D is tentatively TRBD1 or TRBD2 (6 bases each). V lost 3 bases and J lost 4, with 15 bases in between. The CDR3 loop spans 14 amino acids. Germline V lookup: CDR1 SQVTM, CDR2 ANQGSEA. CDR3 amino acids: CSVEVRGAVETQYF. The CDR3 DNA reads as TGCAGCGTTGAGGTTAGGGGGGCAGTAGAGACCCAGTACTTC.

To note about this clonotype: One base away lies a much larger clone, so this may be a sequencing read error. The gene calls are TRBV12-3 or TRBV12-4 and TRBJ2-5; TRBD2 might be the D (5 bases). The J call may not be correct, given that the DNA end is closer to TRBJ2-1. The CDR3 has 14 amino acids. The CDR3 spells CASSFGGSQETQFF. The CDR3 region has the DNA TGTGCCAGCAGTTTCGGCGGGTCCCAAGAGACCCAGTTCTTC.

This clonotype was observed a handful of times. CDR3 amino acids: CASRGESEKLFF. CDR3 nucleotide sequence: TGTGCCAGCAGGGGGGAGTCAGAAAAACTGTTTTTT. This chain joins TRBV2 and TRBJ1-4; a possible D gene is TRBD1 (5 bases). Trimming removed 6 bases at V and 8 bases at J, with 10 bases between. The germline CDR1 and CDR2 sequences are SNHLY and FYNNEI. The CDR3 is made up of 12 amino acids.

The sample holds many counts of this clonotype. J is TRBJ2-2 and V is TRBV7-2, with D unresolved. The CDR3 is made up of 17 amino acids. Trimming cost V 2 bases and J 2 bases, with 15 bases left between them. Looked up from germline, CDR1 is SGHTA and CDR2 is FQGNSA. The CDR3, as DNA: TGTGCCAGCAGCTTAACCCTCCCGCACCTAAACACCGGGGAGCTGTTTTTT. Protein: CASSLTLPHLNTGELFF.

The V and J genes are TRBV27 and TRBJ2-1; D may be TRBD1 or TRBD2 (6 bases each). The CDR3 contains 16 residues. V was clipped by 5 bases and J by 2 bases, with 16 bases between them. The V gene's germline CDR1 is MNHEY and CDR2 SMNVEV (reference sequence). The CDR3 coding sequence is TGTGCCAGCAGTCCCTTCGGGGGCGGAACCTACAATGAGCAGTTCTTC. Amino acids: CASSPFGGGTYNEQFF.

V is TRBV20-1 and J is TRBJ1-1, with D tentatively TRBD1 (6 bases). Germline V lookup: CDR1 DFQATT, CDR2 SNEGSKA (reference sequence). The germline V and J ends were trimmed by 5 bases and 2 bases, with 15 bases remaining between them. This CDR3 has 14 amino acids. The CDR3, as DNA: TGCAGTGCTCGATTGGGAGGGGGAAACACTGAAGCTTTCTTT. Amino acid sequence: CSARLGGGNTEAFF.

In this sample, this clonotype turned up a few times. The chain carries TRBV12-3 or TRBV12-4 and TRBJ1-5, with 11 bases fitting TRBD1. CDR3 length equals 14 residues. With V trimmed by 5 bases and J by 10 bases, 7 bases remained unmatched. The CDR3 DNA follows: TGTGCCAGCAGTGTGGGACAGGGGGTGGGACCCCAGCATTTT. It encodes CASSVGQGVGPQHF.

V gene TRBV28 combines with J gene TRBJ1-2; D gene ambiguous. The CDR3 has 13 residues. The ends were cut back, 10 bases at V and 2 bases at J, with 14 bases in the middle. Per the germline V gene, CDR1 is MDHEN and CDR2 is SYDVKM. CDR3 amino acids: CAIIGIENYGYTF. CDR3 in DNA: TGTGCCATCATAGGGATAGAGAACTATGGCTACACCTTC.